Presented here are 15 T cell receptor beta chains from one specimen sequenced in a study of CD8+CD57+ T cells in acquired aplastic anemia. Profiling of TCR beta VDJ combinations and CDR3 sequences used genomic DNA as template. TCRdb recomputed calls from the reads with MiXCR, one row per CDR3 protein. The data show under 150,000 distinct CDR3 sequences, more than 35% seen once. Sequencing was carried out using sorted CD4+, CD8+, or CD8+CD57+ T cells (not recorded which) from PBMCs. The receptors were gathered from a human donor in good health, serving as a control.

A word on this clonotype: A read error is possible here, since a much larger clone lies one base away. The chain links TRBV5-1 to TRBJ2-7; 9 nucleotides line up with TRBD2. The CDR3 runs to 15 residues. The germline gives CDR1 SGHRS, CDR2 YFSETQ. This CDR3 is CASSLLAGTTYERYF. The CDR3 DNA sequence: TGCGCCAGCAGTCTTCTAGCGGGGACTACCTACGAGCGGTACTTC. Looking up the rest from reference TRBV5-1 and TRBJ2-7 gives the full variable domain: KAGVTQTPRYLIKTRGQQVTLSCSPISGHRSVSWYQQTPGQGLQFLFEYFSETQRNKGNFPGRFSGRQFSNSRSEMNVSTLELGDSALYLCASSLLAGTTYERYFGPGTRLTVT.

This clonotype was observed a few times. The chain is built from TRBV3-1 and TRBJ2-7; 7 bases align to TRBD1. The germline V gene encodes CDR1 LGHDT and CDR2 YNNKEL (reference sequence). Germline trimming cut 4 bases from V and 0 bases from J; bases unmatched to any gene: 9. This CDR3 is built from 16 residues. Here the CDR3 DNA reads TGTGCCAGCAGCCGTACCCGACAGGGCGGCTCCTACGAGCAGTACTTC. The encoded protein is CASSRTRQGGSYEQYF.

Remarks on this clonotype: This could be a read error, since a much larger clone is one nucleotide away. The CDR3 region has the DNA TGCAGTGCTAGAGATGAGACAAGGCGGCAGCCCCGGCATTTT. It is translated as CSARDETRRQPRHF. The V call is TRBV20-1, the J call TRBJ1-5, with D unresolved. The CDR3 spans 14 residues. The V gene's germline CDR1 is DFQATT and CDR2 SNEGSKA (reference sequence).

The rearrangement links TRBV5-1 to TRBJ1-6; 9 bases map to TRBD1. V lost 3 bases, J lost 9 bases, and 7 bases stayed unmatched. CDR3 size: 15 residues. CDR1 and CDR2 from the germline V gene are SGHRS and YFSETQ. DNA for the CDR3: TGCGCCAGCAGCTCGAGGACAGGGGCAGGTTCACCCCTCCACTTT. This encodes CASSSRTGAGSPLHF.

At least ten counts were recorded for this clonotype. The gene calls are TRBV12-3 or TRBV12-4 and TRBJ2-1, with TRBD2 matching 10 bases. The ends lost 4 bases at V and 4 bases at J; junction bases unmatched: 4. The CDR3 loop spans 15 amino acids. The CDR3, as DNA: TGTGCCAGCAGTTCCGGACTAGCGGTTTACAATGAGCAGTTCTTC. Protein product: CASSSGLAVYNEQFF.

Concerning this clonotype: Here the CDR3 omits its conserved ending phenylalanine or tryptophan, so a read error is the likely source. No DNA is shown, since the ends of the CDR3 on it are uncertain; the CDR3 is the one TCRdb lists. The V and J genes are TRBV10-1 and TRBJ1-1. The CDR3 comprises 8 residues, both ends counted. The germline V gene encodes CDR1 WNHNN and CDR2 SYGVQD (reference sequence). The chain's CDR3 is CASSESAG.

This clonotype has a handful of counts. The CDR3 spells CASWTGAHTEAFF. The CDR3 nucleotides read TGTGCCAGCTGGACGGGGGCCCACACTGAAGCTTTCTTT. The chain is built from TRBV28 and TRBJ1-1, with D tentatively TRBD1 (6 bases). Germline values: CDR1 MDHEN, CDR2 SYDVKM. V shed 8 bases and J shed 3 bases, with 13 bases lying between them. CDR3 size: 13 residues.

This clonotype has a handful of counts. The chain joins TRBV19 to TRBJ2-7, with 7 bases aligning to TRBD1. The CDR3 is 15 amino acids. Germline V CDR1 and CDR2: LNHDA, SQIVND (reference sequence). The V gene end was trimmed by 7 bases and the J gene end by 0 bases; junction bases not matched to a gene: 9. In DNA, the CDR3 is TGTGCCAGTACGGTGGGGGACAGTAGCTCCTACGAGCAGTACTTC. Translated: CASTVGDSSSYEQYF.

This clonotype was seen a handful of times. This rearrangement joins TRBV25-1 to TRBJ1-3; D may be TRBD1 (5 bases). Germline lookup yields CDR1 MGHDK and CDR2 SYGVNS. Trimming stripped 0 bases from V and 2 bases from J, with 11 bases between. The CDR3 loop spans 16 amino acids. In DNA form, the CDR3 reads TGTGCCAGCAGTGAATACAGGGAGTATCCTGGAAACACCATATATTTT. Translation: CASSEYREYPGNTIYF. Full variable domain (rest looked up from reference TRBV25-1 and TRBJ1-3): EADIYQTPRYLVIGTGKKITLECSQTMGHDKMYWYQQDPGMELHLIHYSYGVNSTEKGDLSSESTVSRIRTEHFPLTLESARPSHTSQYLCASSEYREYPGNTIYFGEGSWLTVV.

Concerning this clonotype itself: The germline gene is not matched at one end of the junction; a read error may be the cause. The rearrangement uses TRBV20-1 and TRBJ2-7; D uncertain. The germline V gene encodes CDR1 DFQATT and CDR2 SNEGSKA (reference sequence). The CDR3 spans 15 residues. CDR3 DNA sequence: TGCGGTGCTACTCCGTTGCGGTGCGGCTCCTACGAGCAGTACTTC. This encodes CGATPLRCGSYEQYF.

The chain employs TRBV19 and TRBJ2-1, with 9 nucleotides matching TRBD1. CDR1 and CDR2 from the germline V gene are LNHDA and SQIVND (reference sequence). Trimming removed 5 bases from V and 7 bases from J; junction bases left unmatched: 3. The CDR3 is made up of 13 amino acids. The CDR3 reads CASSPQGANEQFF. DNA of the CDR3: TGTGCCAGTAGTCCACAGGGGGCTAATGAGCAGTTCTTC.

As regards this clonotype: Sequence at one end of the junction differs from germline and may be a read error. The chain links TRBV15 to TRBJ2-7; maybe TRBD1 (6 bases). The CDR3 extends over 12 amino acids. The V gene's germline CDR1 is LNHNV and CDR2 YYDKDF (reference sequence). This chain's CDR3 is CATSRNRDQTHF. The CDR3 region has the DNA TGTGCCACCAGTAGAAACAGGGACCAGACTCACTTC.

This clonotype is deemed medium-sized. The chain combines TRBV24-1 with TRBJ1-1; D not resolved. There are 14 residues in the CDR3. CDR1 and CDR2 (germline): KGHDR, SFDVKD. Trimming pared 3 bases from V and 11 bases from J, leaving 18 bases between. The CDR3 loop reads CATSDPARPTRAFF. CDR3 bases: TGTGCCACCAGTGATCCCGCCCGACCAACTCGGGCTTTCTTT.

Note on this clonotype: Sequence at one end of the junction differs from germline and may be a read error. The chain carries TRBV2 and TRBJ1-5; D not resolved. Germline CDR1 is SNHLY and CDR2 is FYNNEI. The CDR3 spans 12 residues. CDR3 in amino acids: CASHCDNQPQRF. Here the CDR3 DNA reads TGTGCCAGCCACTGTGATAATCAGCCCCAGCGTTTT.

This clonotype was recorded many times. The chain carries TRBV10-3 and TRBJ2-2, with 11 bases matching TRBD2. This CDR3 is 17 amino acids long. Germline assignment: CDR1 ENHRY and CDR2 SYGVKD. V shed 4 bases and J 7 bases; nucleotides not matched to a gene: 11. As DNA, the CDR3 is TGTGCCATCAGTGCGGTAGCGGGGGGGCCTGCGGACGGGGAGCTGTTTTTT. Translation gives CAISAVAGGPADGELFF.